The TCR beta chain described here comes from a study of cytomegalovirus exposure and HLA in healthy donors. Overall study findings and caveats: Equally common other TCR beta chains were less clonally expanded than HLA-associated ones, a later analysis found. In presence/absence analyses, roughly uniform sequencing depth across donors was assumed. Per a prior analysis, the majority of TCR beta V segments were productive roughly 87% or roughly 30% of the time.

The CDR3 consists of 15 residues. V was pared by 3 bases and J by 1 base, with 5 bases of the junction left unmatched. CDR1 and CDR2 (germline): SGHTA, FQGNSA. Primers included in the PCR were 60 Vbeta and 13 Jbeta primers. TCRdb's table, derived via immunoSEQ multiplex PCR, lists solely in-frame clones and lacks some. The data contain under 150,000 clones, roughly 80% of them singletons. As for this clone: Its antigen is still unknown.

The receptor was derived from a middle-aged woman in good health and CMV-seropositive. The sequencing sample was made of PBMCs. This chain joins TRBV7-2 and TRBJ1-1; the match to TRBD1 covers 7 bases. The CDR3 is CASSLVGGRNTEAFF. DNA of the CDR3: TGTGCCAGCAGCTTGGTAGGGGGCAGGAACACTGAAGCTTTCTTT.